This T cell receptor (beta chain) comes out of a study of graft-versus-host responses after intestinal transplantation (dated by TCRdb to the early 2020s). About the study as a whole: The transplants that recipients got were multivisceral, liver-intestinal, or isolated intestinal. Every recipient was given anti-thymocyte globulin induction, followed by around three years of maintenance tacrolimus and steroids. After intestinal transplantation, graft-versus-host and host-versus-graft alloreactive T cell clones in the graft, circulation and bone marrow were tracked using bulk TCR-beta CDR3 sequencing. Alloreactive clones were identified by sequencing pre-transplant mixed lymphocyte reaction products and comparing them with unstimulated pre-transplant donor and recipient T cells. Of the approximately 24 intestinal transplant recipients enrolled in the cohort, one of whom was a retransplant, 3 patients without pretransplant specimens were excluded. A peak of at least 4% donor T cells among recipient peripheral blood mononuclear cells was the definition used for donor T cell macrochimerism. Instead of going to the commercial service, samples from a few later patients were sequenced in-house on an Illumina MiSeq and processed with MiXCR.

Study-wide findings and limitations: Early after transplant, declines in HvG clones were associated with peak levels of circulating GvH clones. In the allografts of patients with donor T cell macrochimerism, GvH to HvG T cell clonal ratios were high. GvH clones were detected in recipient bone marrow, and some of these GvH clones were observed earlier in ileal mucosa or blood, consistent with an intestinal mucosal origin. The conclusions were limited by the relatively low number and heterogeneity of the intestinal transplant patients.

The time point label for this specimen denotes: cells obtained before transplantation from donor or recipient. CD3+CD4+ and CD3+CD8+ populations were FACS-sorted from unstimulated pre-transplant donor and recipient cells taken from spleen or lymph nodes. The CDR3 measures 14 amino acids from cysteine to phenylalanine. Only the CDR3 DNA is retained, 42 bases long and in frame from the first base. At the junction V is shortened by 0 bases and J by 0 bases, with 3 bases in between. In the germline V gene, CDR1 corresponds to MNHNS and CDR2 to SASEGT. The library was made by the immunoSEQ multiplex PCR assay. In most patients, genomic DNA was isolated using the Qiagen DNeasy Blood and Tissue Kit and sent frozen to Adaptive Biotechnologies for TCR sequencing. Adaptive Biotechnologies carried out high-throughput TCR-beta CDR3 sequencing of genomic DNA for most patients. Turning to the authors' computational methods: TCR sequencing data were retrieved from Adaptive's ImmunoSEQ software for 18 patients, whereas three other patients were processed with MiXCR and VDJtools. To correct CD4 versus CD8 sorting errors, any sequence found in both subsets at a frequency ratio below 5:1 was removed. Because the origin of CDR3 nucleotide sequences shared between donor and recipient could not be assigned, those sequences were removed. At least 2-fold expansion over unstimulated cells and a minimum CFSE-low frequency of 0.002% (template counts) or 0.001% (read counts) were required for clones to be classified as alloreactive. Clones detected in sequenced pre-transplant spleen, lymph node, or MLR CFSE-low populations of the donor or recipient were defined as mappable. The cumulative frequency of alloreactive clones was calculated as a percentage of all sequences, weighted by copy number. Imported from immuneACCESS, the table was reduced by TCRdb to in-frame sequences with V and J called. These copies leave out some clones; in studies compared against another copy, an unresolved V gene accounts for under half, and the cause of the remainder is not known. Clone size and V and J calls were adopted from that table, with D and trimming inferred from the DNA. The sample table shows about 120,000 clones, and just over 90% are seen once. The ten biggest clones cover 0.23% of the sample.

As to this clone: What antigen it recognizes has not been identified. Per-base qualities were not stored, and no clone one base away is much larger.

The sequence was obtained from a human donor who was the organ donor for an intestinal transplant. The sample consisted of unstimulated CD4+ T cells sorted from spleen or lymph node cells, taken before transplant. This sequence uses TRBV6-1 and TRBJ2-1; no D gene is confidently identified. This receptor carries the CDR3 CASSEATSYNEQFF. The nucleotides are TGTGCCAGCAGTGAAGCGACCTCCTACAATGAGCAGTTCTTC.